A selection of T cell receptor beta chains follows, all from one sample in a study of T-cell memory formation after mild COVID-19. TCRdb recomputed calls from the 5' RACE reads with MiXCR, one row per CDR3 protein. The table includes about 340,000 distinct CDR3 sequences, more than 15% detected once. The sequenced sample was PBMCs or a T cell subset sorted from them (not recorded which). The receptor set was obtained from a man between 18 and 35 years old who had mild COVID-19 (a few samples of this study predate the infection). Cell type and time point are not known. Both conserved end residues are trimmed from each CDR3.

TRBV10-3,AIRNTVPAGYGYT
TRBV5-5,ASSLGSKRQETQY
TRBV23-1,ADMRTTLIIRSPLH
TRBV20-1,SAYRDTYSNQPQH
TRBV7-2,ASSSGLALETQY
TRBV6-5,ASRVTGSYNEQF
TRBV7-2,ASSLFRGRETQY
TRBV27,ASSPGHLGTEAF
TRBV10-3,SISAGTASTDTQY
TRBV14,ASSQVFGSSGANVLT
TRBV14,ASSPDRVLARELF
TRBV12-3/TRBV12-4,ASSFRQENGYT
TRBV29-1,SVEGTAKNIQY
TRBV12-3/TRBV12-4,ASGPAGEGQETQY
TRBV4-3,ASSQSMAGALGEQY
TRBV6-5,ASRVYNEQF
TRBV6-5,ASTRWGGNGYT
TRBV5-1,ASSLASGSLSYEQY
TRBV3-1,ASSLTETNSPLH
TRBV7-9,ASIALGQRNTEAF
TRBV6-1,ASSGTNTWGALQPQH
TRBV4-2,ASSRTGGPGETQY
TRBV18,ASSPLGGQETQY
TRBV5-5,ASSLLGLSSETQY
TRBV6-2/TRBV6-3,ASRSPGRSTDTQY
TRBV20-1,SARPNYNSPLH
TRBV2,ASSEGRRNYGYT
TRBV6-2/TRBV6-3,ASHPLRGPTDTQY
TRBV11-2,ASSLGQGGDTGELF
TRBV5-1,ASTPEGGGGLSSYNEQF
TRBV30,AWTAYNEQF
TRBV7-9,ASSLAGGVGEQY